This T cell receptor (beta chain) was recovered during a study of spatial heterogeneity in lung cancer. After removal of 1 base from V and 2 bases from J, the junction contained 1 base not matched to a gene. The CDR3 has 15 residues. CDR1 is SGHRS, CDR2 YFSETQ, per germline. Time point specified: sample taken at primary tumor resection. Without sorting, whole RNA was sequenced from tumor, nontumor lung or frozen PBMC. This clonotype has a count of ten or more. TCRdb analysed the 5' RACE reads with MiXCR anew, one entry per CDR3 protein. The table lists some 83,000 distinct CDR3 sequences, 7.5% to 9.5% of them singletons.

Sequenced here: PBMCs, sampled at surgery. This receptor was taken from a male donor with early-stage non-small cell lung cancer. The chain recombines TRBV5-1 with TRBJ2-7; TRBD2 aligns across 12 bases. The CDR3 is CASSLRLAGAYEQYF. As DNA, the CDR3 is TGCGCCAGCAGCTTGAGACTAGCGGGAGCCTACGAGCAGTACTTC.